This is a list of T cell receptor beta chains from one sample in a study of T cell changes during pregnancy in multiple sclerosis. Sequenced by immunoSEQ multiplex PCR; TCRdb stores in-frame clones only, minus some. The top ten clones hold more than 2% of a sample with 65,000 to 90,000 clones, just over 90% of them seen once. The material was peripheral blood, obtained in the first trimester of pregnancy. The origin of the receptors is a female donor with multiple sclerosis, enrolled in a pregnancy study. Both conserved end residues are part of each CDR3. D genes are given only for firm matches. Size tells how often a clone was seen (once, few, many) or the class of an expanded clone, and some rows leave it out.

>TRBD2|TRBV2|TRBJ2-2|.
TGTGCCAGCAGTGATAGTTTATTAGCGGGGGAGAACACCGGGGAGCTGTTTTTT
CASSDSLLAGENTGELFF
>.|TRBV18|TRBJ2-5|once
TGTGCCAGCTCACCACCGACAGTCCTCCACAAGACCCAGTACTTC
CASSPPTVLHKTQYF
>.|TRBV5-6|TRBJ2-1|.
TGTGCCAGCAGCTCGACGGCGGGGTTCTACAATGAGCAGTTCTTC
CASSSTAGFYNEQFF
>TRBD1|TRBV6-5|TRBJ2-7|.
TGTGCCAGCAAACGATCGAGGACAGGGGAGTACGAGCAGTACTTC
CASKRSRTGEYEQYF
>.|TRBV6-6|TRBJ2-3|.
TGTGCCAGCAGTTCCAGAACAGGGTATGCAGATACGCAGTATTTT
CASSSRTGYADTQYF
>TRBD1|TRBV4-2|TRBJ1-3|.
TGTGCCAGCAGCCGACGACTAACAGGGGGCTCTGGAAACACCATATATTTT
CASSRRLTGGSGNTIYF
>TRBD2|TRBV4-1|TRBJ2-7|.
TGCGCCAGCAGCCAAGATGCAGCGGGAGTCGAGCAGTACTTC
CASSQDAAGVEQYF
>TRBD1|TRBV7-2|TRBJ1-6|.
TGTGCCAGCAGCTTAGTGGGTCTCCCCCGGGACAGACAGAATTCACCCCTCCACTTT
CASSLVGLPRDRQNSPLHF
>.|TRBV7-9|TRBJ1-2|.
TGTGCCAGCAGCTTAGCTGGGGGGGATGGCTACACCTTC
CASSLAGGDGYTF
>.|TRBV7-3|TRBJ1-1|.
TGTGCCAGCAGCCCCGGGTCGACGGTCACTGAAGCTTTCTTT
CASSPGSTVTEAFF
>.|TRBV7-9|TRBJ2-5|.
TGTGCCAGCAGCTTAGCCTACGACTCGCCCGAGACCCAGTACTTC
CASSLAYDSPETQYF
>TRBD1|TRBV4-1|TRBJ1-1|few
TGCGCCAGCAGCCAAGAAGGGACAGGGTGGACTGAAGCTTTCTTT
CASSQEGTGWTEAFF
>TRBD2|TRBV7-2|TRBJ2-3|.
TGTGCCAGCAGCCCTAGCGGGGGGGGAAATACGCAGTATTTT
CASSPSGGGNTQYF
>TRBD1|TRBV6-1|TRBJ1-2|.
TGTGCCAGCAGTGGAATGCCGGGACAGGGCATCTATGGCTACACCTTC
CASSGMPGQGIYGYTF